One T cell receptor beta chain is described in this entry. Other DNA sequences in the same sample also yield this CDR3. This specimen comes from a study of PD-1 blockade in classical Hodgkin lymphoma. Produced via immunoSEQ multiplex PCR; TCRdb's table is partial and in-frame only. This table has tens of thousands of clones, about three quarters appearing once. Every single patient, without exception, relapsed after autologous stem cell transplantation, and brentuximab vedotin exposure varied. This CDR3 comprises 14 residues. The V end was cut by 3 bases, the J end by 1 base, with 6 bases between. Germline assignment: CDR1 MNHEY and CDR2 SMNVEV (reference sequence).

The sample in question was peripheral blood mononuclear cells (PBMCs), obtained at baseline. The clonotype originates from a human donor with classical Hodgkin lymphoma. V and J are TRBV27 and TRBJ2-2, with D uncertain. The CDR3 DNA reads as TGTGCCAGCAGTTTTAGCCTGAACACCGGGGAGCTGTTTTTT. This gives the protein CASSFSLNTGELFF.